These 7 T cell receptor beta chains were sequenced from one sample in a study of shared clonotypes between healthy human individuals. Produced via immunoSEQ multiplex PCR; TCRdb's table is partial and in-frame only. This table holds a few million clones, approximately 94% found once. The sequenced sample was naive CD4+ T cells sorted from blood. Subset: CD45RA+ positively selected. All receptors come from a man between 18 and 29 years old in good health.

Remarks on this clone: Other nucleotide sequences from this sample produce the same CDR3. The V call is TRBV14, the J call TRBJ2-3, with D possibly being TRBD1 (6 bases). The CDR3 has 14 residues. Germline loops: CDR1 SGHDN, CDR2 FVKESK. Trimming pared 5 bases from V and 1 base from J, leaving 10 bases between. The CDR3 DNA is TGTGCCAGCAGCTTACAGGGAGGCACAGATACGCAGTATTTT. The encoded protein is CASSLQGGTDTQYF.

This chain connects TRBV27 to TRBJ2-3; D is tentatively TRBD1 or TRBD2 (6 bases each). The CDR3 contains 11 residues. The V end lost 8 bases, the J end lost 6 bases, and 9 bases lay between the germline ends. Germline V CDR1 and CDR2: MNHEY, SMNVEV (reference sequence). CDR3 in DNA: TGTGCCAGCGGAGGGGGTGATACGCAGTATTTT. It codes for CASGGGDTQYF.

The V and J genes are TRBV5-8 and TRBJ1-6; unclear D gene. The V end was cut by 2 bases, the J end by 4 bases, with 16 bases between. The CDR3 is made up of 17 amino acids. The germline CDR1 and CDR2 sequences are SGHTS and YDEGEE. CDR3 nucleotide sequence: TGTGCCAGCAGCTTAATTATGACAAGCGGATATAATTCACCCCTCCACTTT. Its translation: CASSLIMTSGYNSPLHF.

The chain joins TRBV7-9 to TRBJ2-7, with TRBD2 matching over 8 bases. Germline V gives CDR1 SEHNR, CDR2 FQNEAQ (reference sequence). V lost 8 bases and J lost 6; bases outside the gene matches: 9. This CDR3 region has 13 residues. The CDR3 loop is CASGSTGGAEQYF. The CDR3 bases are TGTGCCAGCGGCTCAACGGGGGGGGCCGAGCAGTACTTC.

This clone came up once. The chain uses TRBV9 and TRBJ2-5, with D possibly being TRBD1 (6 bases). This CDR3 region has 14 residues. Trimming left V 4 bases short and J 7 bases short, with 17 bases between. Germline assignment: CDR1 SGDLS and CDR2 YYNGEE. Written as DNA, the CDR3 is TGTGCCAGCAGCCCATCCGGGACAATTGGGACCCAGTACTTC. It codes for CASSPSGTIGTQYF.

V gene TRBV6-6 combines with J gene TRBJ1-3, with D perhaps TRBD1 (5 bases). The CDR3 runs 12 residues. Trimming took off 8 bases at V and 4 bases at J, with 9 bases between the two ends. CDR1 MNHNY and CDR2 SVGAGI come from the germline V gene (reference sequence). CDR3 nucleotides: TGTGCCAGCGGGGGAAACGGAAACACCATATATTTT. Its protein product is CASGGNGNTIYF.

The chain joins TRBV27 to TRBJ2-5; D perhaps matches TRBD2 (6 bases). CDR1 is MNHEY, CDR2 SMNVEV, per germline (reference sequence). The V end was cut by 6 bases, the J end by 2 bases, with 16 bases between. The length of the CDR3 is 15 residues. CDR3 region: CASRKRLRDQETQYF. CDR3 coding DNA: TGTGCCAGCAGAAAAAGGTTGCGGGATCAAGAGACCCAGTACTTC.